The clone carrying this T cell receptor beta chain was seen repeatedly, ten times or more. Its antigen is unidentified. This record belongs to a study of T cells after posttransplantation cyclophosphamide. Study-wide findings and caveats: After PTCy, TRB diversity resembled that of CNI/methotrexate controls. Donor CD8+ memory clones often dominated recipient blood repertoires at later times.

Sequencing was performed with immunoSEQ multiplex PCR; in TCRdb, only in-frame clones are kept and a portion is missing. The sample was found to contain almost 5,500 clones, and every one recurs. CDR3 length: 15 amino acids. Germline-derived CDR1 and CDR2 are LGHNT and FRNRAP. The J segment lost 6 bases and the V segment lost 2 bases, leaving 5 bases of the junction unmatched. A marrow graft followed busulfan-fludarabine conditioning, with cyclophosphamide on days +3 and +4. The sequence was collected from a male patient aged 55 to 69 who received an allogeneic stem cell transplant from a related donor, was CMV-positive, and had acute GVHD only. Part of the T cells may come from the graft donor. The chain couples TRBV12-5 to TRBJ2-2; 8 nucleotides align to TRBD1. The sequenced sample was PBMCs, obtained around 350 days after allogeneic stem cell transplant with posttransplant cyclophosphamide. The DNA of the CDR3 is TGTGCTAGTGGTTTGAGGCAGGGGGCGGCCGGGGAGCTGTTTTTT. This codes for CASGLRQGAAGELFF.